This entry concerns a single T cell receptor beta chain. This clone has a handful of counts. Its target antigen remains unknown. No quality values exist for individual bases; no much larger clone is one base distant. The collaborating institutions used their own protocols to collect whole blood in K2EDTA tubes. For TCRbeta analysis, collaborator samples were shipped as frozen whole blood, as isolated PBMCs, or as DNA extracted from either sample type. This specimen belongs to a study of blood T cell repertoires in COVID-19 (dated by TCRdb to 2018 to 2020). The study in broad terms: Collaborator samples came from the United States, Italy and Spain and covered acute and convalescent phases of COVID-19. A de-identified subject ID, COVID-19 status, age in years and sex were almost always included in the sample metadata. The material from the prospective study consisted of cDNA or gDNA derived from T cells, B-cell-depleted T cells, or PBMCs. Where available, HLA class I and class II types were taken from metadata supplied by the sample provider and were not determined by assay-based typing. The repertoires were released in a freely available public database intended as a resource for research on the immune response to SARS-CoV-2. Samples were obtained from the ongoing ImmuneRACE study (first 160 participants) and from 1,000 to 1,500 subjects provided by 6 global collaborators. Subjects who had been exposed to COVID-19, were actively infected with it, or had recovered from it provided the deeply sampled blood TCRbeta repertoires that made up the dataset.

Broader findings and caveats from the paper: Clinical and demographic metadata were provided uncurated, with the amount varying by source and participant.

From the cysteine through the phenylalanine, the CDR3 covers 15 amino acids. Of all the DNA, just the CDR3 is kept, 45 bases in frame from base 1. The germline V end is reduced by 4 bases and the J end by 6 bases; junction bases left unmatched: 13. As encoded in the germline V gene (reference sequence), CDR1 is SGHNT while CDR2 is YYREEE. The immunoSEQ Assay, a bias-controlled multiplex PCR, was used to amplify TCRbeta CDR3 regions from genomic DNA. On the study's bioinformatics: The number of nucleated cells in each sample was estimated by amplification of reference gene primers within the assay. To quantify the absolute abundance of each unique TCRbeta CDR3 rearrangement, sequence reads were collapsed and filtered. For each sample, productive Simpson clonality was calculated as the square root of Simpson's diversity index across productive rearrangements. TCRdb obtained this table from immuneACCESS and retained in-frame rearrangements with V and J assigned. These tables miss some clones; where compared with another copy, unresolved V genes account for less than half of the shortfall, and the remainder is unexplained. V, J and clone size were drawn from that table, and D and trimming were deduced from the DNA. Present in this sample are just under 150,000 clones, approximately 88% of which were seen just once. Over 0.85% of the sample rests with the top ten.

The receptor's source is a woman in her forties or fifties with acute or convalescent COVID-19. The material sequenced was peripheral blood. This sequence uses TRBV5-4 and TRBJ2-7, and 7 junction bases match TRBD2. In nucleotide form, the sequence is TGTGCCAGCAGCCCGGACGGACTAGTCGGTGGCGAGCAGTACTTC. It encodes CASSPDGLVGGEQYF.